Here is one TCR beta chain with its context. Losses at the gene ends were 2 bases for V and 0 bases for J; bases not matched to a gene: 10. CDR3 size: 18 residues. Per the original methods: Estimated nucleated cell counts came from reference gene primer amplification. Sequencing used immunoSEQ multiplex PCR; TCRdb keeps in-frame clones, though not all of them. The V and J calls and the clone size are those of that table, but D and trimming were determined from the DNA. This sample carries 150,000 to 200,000 clones, under 85% of them seen once, and the ten largest clones take about 1.2%. This sample was taken from a study of blood T cell repertoires in COVID-19. Study information: The study drew acute and convalescent COVID-19 samples from the United States, Italy and Spain. The cDNA or gDNA used as material had been derived from T cells, B-cell-depleted T cells, or PBMCs.

This receptor was identified in a man aged 60 to 69 who had recovered from COVID-19. The rearrangement uses TRBV6-7 and TRBJ1-5, with 7 bases lining up with TRBD1. TRBV6-7 is flagged as an ORF with uncertain function. The specimen was peripheral blood. CDR3 sequence reads: CASSYRGRGTTSNQPQHF. DNA for the CDR3: TGTGCCAGCAGTTACAGGGGGCGCGGGACGACTAGCAATCAGCCCCAGCATTTT.